Following are 15 T cell receptor beta chains from one sample sequenced in a study of blood T cells in healthy people across ages (dated by TCRdb to between 2014 and 2017). Receptor libraries were prepared by 5' RACE. Instrument used: Illumina HiSeq 2500. A second PCR of about 7 to 12 cycles was performed with a sample-barcoded 5' primer and a J-beta primer mix. TCRdb trimmed the raw reads at Q25, called clones with MiXCR and kept productive beta chains. Rows matching on CDR3 protein sequence are summarized as one entry with the most common DNA and genes. The sample table records around 970,000 distinct CDR3 sequences; 45% to 60% of these occur just once. Of the sample, over 20% falls within the top ten clones. The specimen was blood. These receptors came from a woman in her fifties or sixties in good health.

On this clonotype: At one end the junction does not follow the germline gene, possibly because of a read error. The CDR3 coding sequence is TGTGCCACCAGCAGGGCAATCTCCGATAATTCACCCCTCCACTTT. Translated, it gives CATSRAISDNSPLHF. J is TRBJ1-6 and V is TRBV15; no clear D. CDR1 and CDR2 from the germline V gene are LNHNV and YYDKDF (reference sequence). The CDR3 is 15 amino acids.

This clonotype appeared many times. The chain combines TRBV20-1 with TRBJ2-3; 10 nucleotides match TRBD2. The ends lost 6 bases at V and 6 bases at J; junction bases unmatched: 6. From germline, CDR1 is DFQATT and CDR2 SNEGSKA (reference sequence). This CDR3 has 13 residues. The CDR3, as DNA: TGCAGTGCAGAAGCTAGCGGGAGTGATACGCAGTATTTT. Its protein is CSAEASGSDTQYF.

This sequence joins TRBV19 and TRBJ2-6, with D possibly called TRBD1 or TRBD2 (5 bases each). From germline, CDR1 is LNHDA and CDR2 SQIVND (reference sequence). The CDR3 has 16 residues. V gave up 3 bases and J gave up 1 base, with 10 bases separating them. The CDR3 reads CASSIGARSGANVLTF. CDR3 sequence (DNA): TGTGCCAGTAGTATCGGGGCGAGGTCTGGGGCCAACGTCCTGACTTTC.

This clonotype was counted many times. The chain couples TRBV29-1 to TRBJ2-1; perhaps TRBD1 as D (6 bases). Germline assignment: CDR1 SQVTM and CDR2 ANQGSEA. V dropped 6 bases and J dropped 10 bases, with 16 bases sitting between them. CDR3 size: 12 residues. The chain's CDR3 is CSVGVGADEQFF. The CDR3 bases are TGCAGCGTGGGAGTGGGGGCAGACGAGCAGTTCTTC.

This rearrangement joins TRBV4-1 to TRBJ1-1; 9 nucleotides agree with TRBD1. The CDR3 totals 14 residues. Unmatched junction bases numbered 4, after V lost 4 bases and J lost 4 bases. The V gene's germline CDR1 is MGHRA and CDR2 YSYEKL. The CDR3, as DNA: TGCGCCAGCAGCCTACAGGGGGCGAGCACTGAAGCTTTCTTT. This codes for CASSLQGASTEAFF.

This chain uses TRBV29-1 with TRBJ2-7; D is undetermined. CDR1 and CDR2 (germline): SQVTM, ANQGSEA. The CDR3 sequence is 12 residues long. Trimming took 6 bases from V and 2 from J, leaving 11 bases between them. DNA for the CDR3: TGCAGCGTCGTGACGGATACCTACGAGCAGTACTTC. Translating gives CSVVTDTYEQYF.

The sample holds a few counts of this clonotype. The chain recombines TRBV28 with TRBJ2-7; 8 positions match TRBD2. The CDR3 spans 13 residues. With V trimmed by 8 bases and J by 4 bases, 7 bases remained unmatched. CDR1 and CDR2 (germline): MDHEN, SYDVKM. The CDR3 nucleotides read TGTGCCAGCGATGACGGGAGGGGATACGAGCAGTACTTC. This translates into CASDDGRGYEQYF.

V usage is TRBV12-3 or TRBV12-4 and J usage is TRBJ2-7; maybe TRBD1 (6 bases). Trimming pared 6 bases from V and 3 bases from J, leaving 21 bases between. This CDR3 comprises 16 residues. The CDR3 nucleotides read TGTGCCAGCAGGCTCTCAGGGGTGAGGGTCGGCTACGAGCAGTACTTC. Amino acid sequence: CASRLSGVRVGYEQYF.

The rearrangement uses TRBV5-1 and TRBJ2-4; the D gene is possibly TRBD1 (6 bases). The J call could be wrong; TRBJ2-7 is a better fit for the DNA end. The CDR3 is made up of 16 amino acids. Germline V lookup: CDR1 SGHRS, CDR2 YFSETQ. CDR3 DNA: TGCGCCAGCAGCTCGGACAGCCCCTATAATACCTACGAGCAGTACTTC. Translated: CASSSDSPYNTYEQYF.

V and J are TRBV7-2 and TRBJ2-2; 13 bases are shared with TRBD2. The CDR3 is 16 residues long. The V gene's germline CDR1 is SGHTA and CDR2 FQGNSA. V shed 4 bases, J shed 3 bases, and the junction held 2 bases outside the gene matches. The CDR3 DNA is TGTGCCAGCAGCTCGGGACTAGCGGGGTACACCGGGGAGCTGTTTTTT. Its translation is CASSSGLAGYTGELFF. Combining the CDR3 with reference TRBV7-2 and TRBJ2-2 gives the whole variable domain GAGVSQSPSNKVTEKGKDVELRCDPISGHTALYWYRQSLGQGLEFLIYFQGNSAPDKSGLPSDRFSAERTGGSVSTLTIQRTQQEDSAVYLCASSSGLAGYTGELFFGEGSRLTVL.

The V call is TRBV9, the J call TRBJ2-1; D tentatively reads TRBD1 or TRBD2 (5 bases each). From germline, CDR1 is SGDLS and CDR2 YYNGEE. The V and J ends lost 2 bases and 6 bases respectively, with 15 bases between them. This CDR3 has 15 amino acids. CDR3 residues: CASSVTGKTSNEQFF. CDR3 in DNA: TGTGCCAGCAGCGTCACAGGAAAAACTAGCAATGAGCAGTTCTTC.

The chain links TRBV5-1 to TRBJ2-7, with D possibly called TRBD1 or TRBD2 (5 bases each). CDR3 size: 17 residues. Per the germline V gene, CDR1 is SGHRS and CDR2 is YFSETQ. Deletions cut 0 bases from V and 1 base from J, with 17 bases between. The CDR3 DNA follows: TGCGCCAGCAGCTTGGCCTTGGGACGGGGACGGTCCTACGAGCAGTACTTC. It is translated as CASSLALGRGRSYEQYF.

A few counts support this clonotype. The chain couples TRBV11-2 to TRBJ2-1; D is perhaps TRBD1 (7 bases). Germline V gene data show CDR1 as SGHAT and CDR2 as FQNNGV. This CDR3 spans 14 amino acids. Trimming shortened V by 5 bases and J by 8 bases, and 16 bases separated the two germline ends. The CDR3 is CASSQGGSGYEQFF. CDR3 in DNA: TGTGCCAGCAGCCAGGGGGGTAGCGGATATGAGCAGTTCTTC.

This rearrangement joins TRBV3-1 to TRBJ2-1, with 11 nucleotides matching TRBD2. V gave up 1 base and J gave up 1 base; unmatched junction bases: 6. The CDR3 is 18 amino acids. CDR1 LGHDT and CDR2 YNNKEL come from the germline V gene (reference sequence). The CDR3 coding sequence is TGTGCCAGCAGCCAAGTTAGCGGGAGGGGAAGGTCCTACAATGAGCAGTTCTTC. It yields the protein CASSQVSGRGRSYNEQFF.

J is TRBJ2-7 and V is TRBV4-1; TRBD1 agrees at 7 bases. This CDR3 comprises 15 residues. CDR1 is MGHRA, CDR2 YSYEKL, per germline. The J segment lost 4 bases and the V segment lost 2 bases, leaving 8 bases of the junction unmatched. The CDR3 DNA sequence: TGCGCCAGCAGCCAAACCCCGGGACAGCATTACGAGCAGTACTTC. It translates to CASSQTPGQHYEQYF.